This is a list of T cell receptor beta chains from one sample in a study of blood T cell repertoires in COVID-19. Assay: immunoSEQ multiplex PCR; the TCRdb copy retains only in-frame clones and omits some. The profile covers some 260,000 clones, with 70% to 90% appearing a single time and roughly 3% taken by the ten largest. Sample: peripheral blood. These receptors came from a man between 18 and 35 years old with active or convalescent COVID-19. CDR3s include the opening cysteine and the closing phenylalanine or tryptophan. Fields, in order: J gene, V gene, clone size, D gene, CDR3 DNA, CDR3 protein. A D gene is named only where the DNA matches it firmly. Size is omitted from some rows. Given values are once, few, many or a class for expanded clones.

TRBJ2-1	TRBV27	.	.	TGTGCCAGCAGTTTAGTGGACAGTAACAATGAGCAGTTCTTC	CASSLVDSNNEQFF
TRBJ2-7	TRBV5-1	.	TRBD1	TGCGCCAGCAGTCTACGGACAGGGGGGTACGAGCAGTACTTC	CASSLRTGGYEQYF
TRBJ1-4	TRBV4-1	.	.	TGCGCCAGCAGCCAAAACTCCGGGACACGAGATGAAAAACTGTTTTTT	CASSQNSGTRDEKLFF
TRBJ2-6	TRBV6-5	.	.	TGTGCCAGCAGTCCAGGGTTTTCCAACGTCCTGACTTTC	CASSPGFSNVLTF
TRBJ1-6	TRBV14	.	.	TGTGCCAGCAGCCGCTCGGGCTCCTATAATTCACCCCTCCACTTT	CASSRSGSYNSPLHF
TRBJ2-1	TRBV10-3	.	.	TGTGCCATCAGTGAGAATCCGGGACTCTCCAATGAGCAGTTCTTC	CAISENPGLSNEQFF
TRBJ1-5	TRBV5-6	.	.	TGTGCCAGCAGCTTGGCGGGGGGCCCGCCCCAGCATTTT	CASSLAGGPPQHF
TRBJ1-5	TRBV27	.	.	TGTGCCAGCAGATCAGACAGAGCCAGCAATCAGCCCCAGCATTTT	CASRSDRASNQPQHF
TRBJ1-3	TRBV2	.	.	TGTGCCAGCAGAGGGGCCCACACCATATATTTT	CASRGAHTIYF
TRBJ2-3	TRBV5-1	once	TRBD2	TGCGCCAGCACCCCCGAAGAGGGAGGGCCCGCAAACACAGATACGCAGTATTTT	CASTPEEGGPANTDTQYF
TRBJ1-4	TRBV30	few	TRBD1	TGTGCCTGGAGTAGGGGGCTGCCTAATGAAAAACTGTTTTTT	CAWSRGLPNEKLFF
TRBJ2-5	TRBV11-3	.	.	TGTGCCAGCAGCTTAGAACAGGGATGGGGTGAGACCCAGTACTTC	CASSLEQGWGETQYF
TRBJ2-1	TRBV9	.	TRBD2	TGTGCCAGCAGCGTAGAAGGACTAGCGTACAATGAGCAGTTCTTC	CASSVEGLAYNEQFF
TRBJ1-2	TRBV18	.	.	TGTGCCAGCTCGCCGTATTCAAATTCCGGGAATCTTGGCTACACCTTC	CASSPYSNSGNLGYTF
TRBJ1-1	TRBV6-5	.	TRBD1	TGTGCCAGCTTCAAGACAGGGGGCACCGAAGCTTTCTTT	CASFKTGGTEAFF
TRBJ1-1	TRBV30	.	.	TGTGCCTGGAAGGACAGTCCAGCGAACACTGAAGCTTTCTTT	CAWKDSPANTEAFF
TRBJ2-1	TRBV10-1	.	.	TGCGCCAGCAGTGTTAGCGGAGGCTCCTACAATGAGCAGTTCTTC	CASSVSGGSYNEQFF
TRBJ1-4	TRBV29-1	.	TRBD1	TGCAGCTATCGACAGGGGACGGAAAAACTGTTTTTT	CSYRQGTEKLFF
TRBJ2-5	TRBV29-1	.	TRBD2	TGCAGCGTCCCCCGGAGTAGCGGGAGCTTTGGGGAGACCCAGTACTTC	CSVPRSSGSFGETQYF
TRBJ2-1	TRBV6-6	.	TRBD1	TGTGCCAGCAGCAGGGGGCATGAGCAGTTCTTC	CASSRGHEQFF
TRBJ2-1	TRBV29-1	.	.	TGCAGCGTTCGAGGCCCCTCCACGGGATATGAGCAGTTCTTC	CSVRGPSTGYEQFF
TRBJ2-2	TRBV5-6	.	.	TGTGCCAGCAGCTCCGAGACAGCTTACACCGGGGAGCTGTTTTTT	CASSSETAYTGELFF
TRBJ2-5	TRBV9	.	.	TGTGCCAGCAGCGTAGGGTATAGCTCAGAGACCCAGTACTTC	CASSVGYSSETQYF
TRBJ2-5	TRBV10-2	.	TRBD1	TGCGCCATCCTACCGGGACAGGGTGGGACCCAGTACTTC	CAILPGQGGTQYF
TRBJ2-6	TRBV14	.	TRBD2	TGTGCCAGCAGCCATACTCGACTAGCGGGGGGGCCTGGGGCCAACGTCCTGACTTTC	CASSHTRLAGGPGANVLTF
TRBJ2-3	TRBV2	.	.	TGTGCCAGCAGCGCTGACAGGTCGCAGTATTTT	CASSADRSQYF
TRBJ1-3	TRBV28	.	.	TGTGCCAGCAGTTTCCAGGGAATGATCTCTGGAAACACCATATATTTT	CASSFQGMISGNTIYF
TRBJ1-3	TRBV21-1	.	.	TGTGCCACCGAGGGGGGGGGCGTAATGCAAAACACCATATATTTT	CATEGGGVMQNTIYF
TRBJ2-7	TRBV9	.	TRBD2	TGTGCCAGCAGCCTCGGGGGGACCGGGGAGCAGTACTTC	CASSLGGTGEQYF
TRBJ2-7	TRBV5-1	.	TRBD2	TGCGCCAGCAGCTTAGCGGGAGGGCCTAGGGGCTACGAGCAGTACTTC	CASSLAGGPRGYEQYF
TRBJ2-5	TRBV5-4	.	TRBD1	TGTGCCAGCAGCCAAAACCCGGGACAGCCACAAGAGACCCAGTACTTC	CASSQNPGQPQETQYF
TRBJ2-3	TRBV7-2	.	.	TGTGCCAGCAGCTTGCTCCCGGGGGTTGGATCCTCTAGCACAGATACGCAGTATTTT	CASSLLPGVGSSSTDTQYF
TRBJ1-5	TRBV3-1/TRBV3-2	.	.	TGTGCCAGCAGCCAAGATTTCCCCAGGGAATATAGCAATCAGCCCCAGCATTTT	CASSQDFPREYSNQPQHF
TRBJ1-2	TRBV7-9	.	TRBD1	TGTGCCAGCAGCTTAGCCGGACAGGTCTATGGCTACACCTTC	CASSLAGQVYGYTF
TRBJ2-5	TRBV7-2	.	TRBD2	TGTGCCAGCAGCTCAGGGGTACTAGCGGGTTCGAGGGAGACCCAGTACTTC	CASSSGVLAGSRETQYF
TRBJ2-1	TRBV7-3	few	.	TGTGCCAGCAGCACGGGACATTACAATGAGCAGTTCTTC	CASSTGHYNEQFF
TRBJ1-6	TRBV4-3	.	.	TGCGCCAGCAGCCAAGATCCTGGGGGCACCTATAATTCACCCCTCCACTTT	CASSQDPGGTYNSPLHF
TRBJ1-5	TRBV6-5	.	TRBD1	TGTGCCAGCAGTTCTGGACAGGGGCTTCAGCCCCAGCATTTT	CASSSGQGLQPQHF
TRBJ2-3	TRBV28	.	.	TGTGCCAGCAGTTTTCTCCTTCGGTCCGGAGATACGCAGTATTTT	CASSFLLRSGDTQYF
TRBJ2-3	TRBV11-3	once	TRBD2	TGTGCCAGCAGCTCCGGGGCGAGCGGGAGGGCAGATACGCAGTATTTT	CASSSGASGRADTQYF
TRBJ1-1	TRBV18	.	.	TGTGCCAGCTCACCAATTGAGGCCCCCACTGAAGCTTTCTTT	CASSPIEAPTEAFF
TRBJ1-2	TRBV6-2/TRBV6-3	.	.	TGTGCCAGCAGTACCACAGGGTTCTACACCTTC	CASSTTGFYTF
TRBJ1-2	TRBV18	.	TRBD1	TGTGCCAGCTCACCCACAGGGGCGGGCATTAATGGCTACACCTTC	CASSPTGAGINGYTF
TRBJ2-2	TRBV5-1	.	TRBD1	TGCGCCAGCAGCAGCAGGGGGTCCACCGGGGAGCTGTTTTTT	CASSSRGSTGELFF
TRBJ1-5	TRBV15	.	.	TGTGCCACCAGCAGAGATGTACCTACCCTGAATAGCAATCAGCCCCAGCATTTT	CATSRDVPTLNSNQPQHF
TRBJ1-2	TRBV6-4	.	TRBD1	TGTGCCAGCCGGCCGGGACAGGGCTATGGCTACACCTTC	CASRPGQGYGYTF
TRBJ2-7	TRBV15	.	TRBD2	TGTGCCACCAGCAGAGATTTCAGCGGGAGCCGCAGATACGAGCAGTACTTC	CATSRDFSGSRRYEQYF
TRBJ2-1	TRBV9	.	.	TGTGCCAGCAGCGTAGCTCGGGGGTACAATGAGCAGTTCTTC	CASSVARGYNEQFF